This T cell receptor (beta chain) derives from a study of T-cell reconstitution after alpha-beta-depleted transplantation in children. The study, taken as a whole, reports: Reportedly, only several hundred clones from non-depleted graft cells drove alpha-beta T-cell counts at about two months.

The ends lost 0 bases at V and 0 bases at J; junction bases unmatched: 5. CDR3 length: 16 residues. The germline V gene has CDR1 SGHRS and CDR2 YFSETQ. This clonotype occurred many times. Its target is not known. During its preparation, the TCRbeta library received unique molecular identifiers. TCRdb re-called the PCR reads with MiXCR, one entry per CDR3 protein. The sample yields around 190,000 distinct CDR3 sequences, about 7% seen once. V usage is TRBV5-1 and J usage is TRBJ2-7; the match to TRBD1 covers 8 bases. Here the sequenced sample was PBMCs, taken before TCRalphabeta/CD19-depleted stem cell transplant. The TCR was taken from a boy between 2 and 10 years old with acute lymphoblastic leukemia, due to receive a stem cell transplant. The chain's CDR3 is CASSLGDRILSYEQYF. The CDR3 DNA reads TGCGCCAGCAGCTTGGGGGACAGGATCCTCTCCTACGAGCAGTACTTC.